Presented here are 21 T cell receptor beta chains from one specimen sequenced in a study of cytomegalovirus exposure and HLA in healthy donors. Sequencing was performed with immunoSEQ multiplex PCR; in TCRdb, only in-frame clones are kept and a portion is missing. The sample lists over 200,000 clones, over 80% occurring once. What was sequenced was PBMCs. The receptors were sampled from a woman in her 30s in good health and CMV-seropositive.

V is TRBV7-8 and J is TRBJ1-3, with a weak D call TRBD1 (5 bases). This CDR3 is 14 amino acids long. Trimming shortened V by 2 bases and J by 1 base, and 6 bases separated the two germline ends. Germline assignment: CDR1 SGHVS and CDR2 FQNEAQ. The CDR3 region has the DNA TGTGCCAGCAGCTTAAAGGGGTCTGGAAACACCATATATTTT. Protein sequence: CASSLKGSGNTIYF.

The chain links TRBV27 to TRBJ1-1; maybe TRBD1 (5 bases). The CDR3 contains 13 residues. The germline gives CDR1 MNHEY, CDR2 SMNVEV (reference sequence). The ends were cut back, 5 bases at V and 7 bases at J, with 14 bases in the middle. CDR3 bases: TGTGCCAGCAGTCATACTGGGGGTGGTGAAGCTTTCTTT. This sequence encodes CASSHTGGGEAFF.

This clone was seen a handful of times. V usage is TRBV5-4 and J usage is TRBJ1-2; 7 bases fit TRBD1. The CDR3 runs to 15 residues. CDR1 and CDR2 from the germline V gene are SGHNT and YYREEE (reference sequence). The V and J ends lost 3 bases and 8 bases, in that order; junction bases with no gene match: 13. The CDR3 protein is CASSSRTQGDGGYTF. CDR3 nucleotides: TGTGCCAGCAGCTCCCGAACCCAGGGGGATGGGGGCTACACCTTC.

The chain has TRBV10-3 and TRBJ2-2, with TRBD2 matching 8 bases. The V gene end was trimmed by 2 bases and the J gene end by 8 bases; junction bases not matched to a gene: 4. The germline V gene has CDR1 ENHRY and CDR2 SYGVKD. The CDR3 is made up of 14 amino acids. The CDR3 DNA reads as TGTGCCATCAGTGAGCGGGAGGGCTCTGGGGAGCTGTTTTTT. This gives the protein CAISEREGSGELFF.

The CDR3 spells CASSLGWGLVGETQYF. The CDR3 DNA is TGTGCCAGCAGCTTAGGGTGGGGGCTAGTGGGAGAGACCCAGTACTTC. V usage is TRBV7-2 and J usage is TRBJ2-5, with a weak D call TRBD1 (6 bases). The V and J ends lost 1 base and 4 bases respectively, with 16 bases between them. This CDR3 comprises 16 residues. CDR1 is SGHTA and CDR2 is FQGNSA in the germline V gene.

The chain carries TRBV29-1 and TRBJ1-2; D not resolved. Germline CDR1 is SQVTM and CDR2 is ANQGSEA. V was clipped by 1 base and J by 11 bases, with 14 bases between them. This CDR3 region has 12 residues. The CDR3 spells CSVEVSLGSYTF. The CDR3, as DNA: TGCAGCGTTGAAGTTTCTTTGGGATCTTACACCTTC.

The chain has TRBV7-6 and TRBJ1-2; D gene unclear. The CDR3 runs to 12 residues. CDR1 and CDR2 from the germline V gene are SGHVS and FNYEAQ. V was trimmed by 3 bases and J by 8 bases, leaving 10 bases between them. The CDR3 spells CASSLSGEGYTF. The CDR3 DNA is TGTGCCAGCAGCTTGTCCGGCGAAGGCTACACCTTC. Variable domain in full (rest from reference TRBV7-6 and TRBJ1-2): GAGVSQSPRYKVTKRGQDVALRCDPISGHVSLYWYRQALGQGPEFLTYFNYEAQQDKSGLPNDRFSAERPEGSISTLTIQRTEQRDSAMYRCASSLSGEGYTFGSGTRLTVV.

As to this clone: In the same sample, other DNA sequences code for this CDR3. The CDR3 coding sequence is TGTGCCAGCAGCTTGGGCCAGAACTATGGCTACACCTTC. This sequence encodes CASSLGQNYGYTF. The chain recombines TRBV5-6 with TRBJ1-2, with no clear D. V lost 0 bases to trimming and J lost 2 bases, with 5 bases between them. Germline CDR1 and CDR2: SGHDT and YYEEEE. The CDR3 is made up of 13 amino acids.

V is TRBV6-5 and J is TRBJ2-7; D is perhaps TRBD1 (6 bases). CDR3 length equals 11 residues. V lost 10 bases to trimming and J lost 7 bases, with 14 bases between them. The germline V gene encodes CDR1 MNHEY and CDR2 SVGAGI. The CDR3 DNA is TGTGCCACCCTAAAGAGGGGGGAGCAGTACTTC. As protein: CATLKRGEQYF.

The chain carries TRBV6-5 and TRBJ1-5; no clear D gene. The germline V gene encodes CDR1 MNHEY and CDR2 SVGAGI. V was cut by 6 bases and J by 3 bases, with 9 bases left in between. This CDR3 spans 13 amino acids. In DNA form, the CDR3 reads TGTGCCAGCAGCCGGGGTCTCAATCAGCCCCAGCATTTT. Amino acids: CASSRGLNQPQHF.

The chain employs TRBV30 and TRBJ1-2; D might be TRBD1 (5 bases). V was trimmed by 1 base and J by 7 bases, leaving 16 bases between them. CDR3 size: 14 residues. From germline, CDR1 is GTSNPN and CDR2 SVGIG (reference sequence). CDR3 nucleotides: TGTGCCTGGAGTGCGGGACTGTTGATAAGTGGCTACACCTTC. As protein: CAWSAGLLISGYTF.

V gene TRBV7-9 combines with J gene TRBJ1-2, with D perhaps TRBD1 (5 bases). This CDR3 has 13 amino acids. Germline lookup yields CDR1 SEHNR and CDR2 FQNEAQ (reference sequence). Between the trimmed V and J ends, which lost 5 bases and 6 bases, there was a span of 13 bases. CDR3 nucleotides: TGTGCCAGCAGCCCCGACAGTACCCATGGCTACACCTTC. It specifies CASSPDSTHGYTF.

This rearrangement joins TRBV6-1 to TRBJ2-7; D may correspond to TRBD1 or TRBD2 (5 bases each). The CDR3 is 14 residues long. Deletions cut 4 bases from V and 9 bases from J, with 19 bases between. The germline CDR1 and CDR2 sequences are MNHNS and SASEGT. This CDR3 reads CASSVRDATVRQYF. The CDR3 region has the DNA TGTGCCAGCAGTGTAAGGGACGCAACCGTTAGGCAGTACTTC.

The chain recombines TRBV2 with TRBJ2-5; 11 bases are shared with TRBD2. The ends lost 5 bases at V and 2 bases at J; junction bases unmatched: 7. This CDR3 contains 16 residues. Germline V CDR1 and CDR2: SNHLY, FYNNEI. The CDR3 protein is CASSSVSGRGQETQYF. In nucleotides, the CDR3 is TGTGCCAGCAGTAGCGTTAGCGGGAGGGGACAAGAGACCCAGTACTTC.

Turning to this clone: The germline gene is not matched at one end of the junction; a read error may be the cause. The V gene is TRBV6-6, the J gene TRBJ2-6; 9 bases align to TRBD1. CDR3 length: 12 residues. Germline CDR1 reads MNHNY; CDR2 reads SVGAGI (reference sequence). Here the CDR3 reads CASSYRTGELAF. DNA for the CDR3: TGTGCCAGCAGTTACCGGACAGGGGAATTGGCTTTC.

The chain is built from TRBV4-1 and TRBJ1-2, with 9 positions matching TRBD1. Germline V gives CDR1 MGHRA, CDR2 YSYEKL. The CDR3 totals 15 residues. The V segment lost 1 base and the J segment 7 bases; nucleotides outside the gene matches: 7. This chain's CDR3 is CASSQGPGTGFGYTF. The DNA of the CDR3 is TGCGCCAGCAGCCAAGGGCCCGGGACAGGGTTTGGCTACACCTTC.

The rearrangement uses TRBV5-6 and TRBJ1-1; the D is unclear. Trimming took off 3 bases at V and 10 bases at J, with 25 bases between the two ends. The CDR3 has 16 amino acids. Germline V gives CDR1 SGHDT, CDR2 YYEEEE. The CDR3 DNA sequence: TGTGCCAGCAGCTATTTCGACTTGGGTCCTGGCGCGGGAGCTTTCTTT. Protein sequence: CASSYFDLGPGAGAFF.

The chain couples TRBV4-1 to TRBJ1-2; D is unclear. Per the germline V gene, CDR1 is MGHRA and CDR2 is YSYEKL. This CDR3 is 13 amino acids long. Trimming pared 1 base from V and 8 bases from J, leaving 11 bases between. Written as DNA, the CDR3 is TGCGCCAGCAGCCAAGTCAGAGGAGAGGGCTACACCTTC. Translated: CASSQVRGEGYTF.

This sequence joins TRBV29-1 and TRBJ2-1; D remains ambiguous. The length of the CDR3 is 12 residues. V was trimmed by 5 bases and J by 6 bases, leaving 11 bases between them. Germline-derived CDR1 and CDR2 are SQVTM and ANQGSEA. CDR3 bases: TGCAGCGTTTGGGATCACAGCAATGAGCAGTTCTTC. It translates to CSVWDHSNEQFF.

V usage is TRBV5-6 and J usage is TRBJ1-5, with a possible D match to TRBD1 (6 bases). V was clipped by 1 base and J by 7 bases, with 12 bases between them. The CDR3 length is 14 residues. Germline V gene data show CDR1 as SGHDT and CDR2 as YYEEEE. CDR3 sequence: CASSLMAGDQPQHF. DNA of the CDR3: TGTGCCAGCAGCTTGATGGCAGGGGACCAGCCCCAGCATTTT.

The J gene is TRBJ2-5, the V gene TRBV30, with D unclear. The CDR3 has 13 amino acids. Trimming took 2 bases from V and 4 from J, leaving 11 bases between them. Germline values: CDR1 GTSNPN, CDR2 SVGIG (reference sequence). In DNA form, the CDR3 reads TGTGCCTGGAGTTTGACTCTGGGAGAGACCCAGTACTTC. This codes for CAWSLTLGETQYF.